The 23 T cell receptor beta chains below all came from one sample that was sequenced in a study of T cells in localized non-small cell lung cancer (dated by TCRdb to the early 2020s). The library was obtained by the immunoSEQ multiplex PCR assay. This immuneACCESS table, as held by TCRdb, lists in-frame sequences with V and J called but not all clones. Of the missing ones, under half trace to an unresolved V gene in checked studies; the others have no known cause. In all, the sample holds more than 30,000 clones, and nearly 90% of those were seen once. The ten largest clones add up to under 5.5% of the sample. Sequenced here: peripheral blood mononuclear cells, sampled before any cancer treatment. The receptors stem from a woman aged 40-69 years with stage III lung adenocarcinoma.

The CDR3 loop reads CAFDGYSGNTIYF. The CDR3 DNA reads TGTGCCTTCGACGGATACTCTGGAAACACCATATATTTT. The chain recombines TRBV30 with TRBJ1-3; D is undetermined. V lost 7 bases to trimming and J lost 0 bases, with 10 bases between them. Per the germline V gene, CDR1 is GTSNPN and CDR2 is SVGIG (reference sequence). There are 13 residues in the CDR3.

V gene TRBV13 combines with J gene TRBJ2-7, with D unclear. The germline V and J ends were trimmed by 0 bases and 3 bases, with 6 bases remaining between them. The CDR3 covers 13 residues. Germline values: CDR1 PRHDT, CDR2 FYEKMQ (reference sequence). The CDR3 loop reads CASSLGSGYEQYF. The DNA of the CDR3 is TGTGCCAGCAGCTTAGGATCTGGCTACGAGCAGTACTTC. Full variable domain (remainder filled in from reference TRBV13 and TRBJ2-7): AAGVIQSPRHLIKEKRETATLKCYPIPRHDTVYWYQQGPGQDPQFLISFYEKMQSDKGSIPDRFSAQQFSDYHSELNMSSLELGDSALYFCASSLGSGYEQYFGPGTRLTVT.

This clone was seen only once. This chain links TRBV5-1 with TRBJ2-3; D gene uncertain. V lost 0 bases and J lost 1, with 9 bases in between. In germline, CDR1 is SGHRS, CDR2 YFSETQ. The CDR3 runs to 15 residues. The CDR3 DNA is TGCGCCAGCAGCTTGGGGGCGCGCGGCACAGATACGCAGTATTTT. It specifies CASSLGARGTDTQYF.

The V call is TRBV4-2, the J call TRBJ1-1, with D tentatively TRBD1 (6 bases). This CDR3 is built from 14 residues. Trimming took off 4 bases at V and 3 bases at J, with 12 bases between the two ends. Germline assignment: CDR1 LGHNA and CDR2 YNFKEQ. The DNA of the CDR3 is TGTGCCAGCAGCCGAGGGGGTGCGGACACTGAAGCTTTCTTT. This codes for CASSRGGADTEAFF.

This clone came up a few times. The J gene is TRBJ2-1, the V gene TRBV4-2; possible D gene TRBD2, 5 bases. The CDR3 totals 17 residues. The V gene lost 2 bases and the J gene lost 7 bases, with 21 bases spanning the gap. The germline gives CDR1 LGHNA, CDR2 YNFKEQ. CDR3 amino acids: CASSQNYAGSGGNEQFF. As DNA, the CDR3 is TGTGCCAGCAGCCAAAATTATGCGGGTTCTGGCGGGAATGAGCAGTTCTTC.

CDR3 bases: TGTGCCAGCTCCTCCCTGCTGGGCCGGACAGGGTCCGTCCTCTACGAGCAGTACTTC. This gives the protein CASSSLLGRTGSVLYEQYF. The chain uses TRBV27 and TRBJ2-7, with TRBD1 matching over 8 bases. This CDR3 comprises 19 residues. Trimming removed 8 bases from V and 3 bases from J; junction bases left unmatched: 24. Germline V gene data show CDR1 as MNHEY and CDR2 as SMNVEV (reference sequence).

The chain is built from TRBV28 and TRBJ2-1; D not certain. The CDR3 contains 14 residues. Germline V CDR1 and CDR2: MDHEN, SYDVKM. V shed 6 bases and J shed 4 bases, with 13 bases lying between them. This CDR3 is CASSTGQWYNEQFF. For the CDR3, the DNA is TGTGCCAGCAGCACCGGTCAGTGGTACAATGAGCAGTTCTTC.

The rearrangement uses TRBV4-2 and TRBJ2-1; D perhaps matches TRBD2 (6 bases). CDR3 length equals 15 residues. Looked up from germline, CDR1 is LGHNA and CDR2 is YNFKEQ. V was cut by 3 bases and J by 6 bases, with 15 bases left in between. As DNA, the CDR3 is TGTGCCAGCAGCCAGCGACTAGAGGGGAGCAATGAGCAGTTCTTC. Protein sequence: CASSQRLEGSNEQFF.

The CDR3 sequence is CASSENSEYNEQFF. The CDR3 coding sequence is TGTGCCAGCAGTGAAAATAGCGAGTACAATGAGCAGTTCTTC. This sequence joins TRBV6-4 and TRBJ2-1, with D perhaps matching TRBD2 (5 bases). The germline V gene has CDR1 MRHNA and CDR2 SNTAGT. The germline V and J ends were trimmed by 3 bases and 4 bases, with 10 bases remaining between them. The CDR3 loop spans 14 amino acids.

V gene TRBV7-9 combines with J gene TRBJ2-1; TRBD2 agrees at 14 bases. The CDR3 is 15 amino acids. Germline values: CDR1 SEHNR, CDR2 FQNEAQ (reference sequence). V was pared by 5 bases and J by 10 bases, with 7 bases of the junction left unmatched. CDR3 amino acids: CASSPGTSGGSEQFF. The CDR3 nucleotides are TGTGCCAGCAGCCCAGGGACTAGCGGGGGATCAGAGCAGTTCTTC.

V is TRBV5-4 and J is TRBJ1-1; no reliable D call. In germline, CDR1 is SGHNT, CDR2 YYREEE (reference sequence). The V end was cut by 0 bases, the J end by 0 bases, with 9 bases between. This CDR3 spans 15 amino acids. The DNA of the CDR3 is TGTGCCAGCAGCTTGGGAAATACCCTGAACACTGAAGCTTTCTTT. Its protein is CASSLGNTLNTEAFF. Looking up the rest from reference TRBV5-4 and TRBJ1-1 gives the full variable domain: ETGVTQSPTHLIKTRGQQVTLRCSSQSGHNTVSWYQQALGQGPQFIFQYYREEENGRGNFPPRFSGLQFPNYSSELNVNALELDDSALYLCASSLGNTLNTEAFFGQGTRLTVV.

V is TRBV7-2 and J is TRBJ1-1, with D unclear. The germline V gene encodes CDR1 SGHTA and CDR2 FQGNSA. The CDR3 contains 14 residues. Trimming removed 1 base at V and 4 bases at J, with 10 bases between. The CDR3: CASSLVGWGTEAFF. The CDR3 DNA is TGTGCCAGCAGCTTAGTCGGGTGGGGCACTGAAGCTTTCTTT.

The J gene is TRBJ1-1, the V gene TRBV5-4, with 7 positions matching TRBD1. Trimming took 4 bases from V and 2 from J; bases not matched to a gene: 11. Germline V gene data show CDR1 as SGHNT and CDR2 as YYREEE (reference sequence). The length of the CDR3 is 16 residues. The CDR3 sequence: CASSVNPGQINTEAFF. In nucleotides, the CDR3 is TGTGCCAGCAGCGTGAATCCGGGACAGATAAACACTGAAGCTTTCTTT. Supplemented by reference TRBV5-4 and TRBJ1-1, the full variable domain reads ETGVTQSPTHLIKTRGQQVTLRCSSQSGHNTVSWYQQALGQGPQFIFQYYREEENGRGNFPPRFSGLQFPNYSSELNVNALELDDSALYLCASSVNPGQINTEAFFGQGTRLTVV.

The V gene is TRBV7-3, the J gene TRBJ1-1, with D unresolved. Germline V gives CDR1 SGHTA, CDR2 FQGTGA. The CDR3 covers 13 residues. Trimming removed 5 bases from V and 2 bases from J, with 9 bases in between. The CDR3 DNA follows: TGTGCCAGCAGCCCCCGAGTCAACACTGAAGCTTTCTTT. Translation: CASSPRVNTEAFF.

This chain's CDR3 is CASSSRQGRYGYTF. Written as DNA, the CDR3 is TGTGCCAGCAGCTCCCGACAGGGGCGATATGGCTACACCTTC. The genes are TRBV11-2 and TRBJ1-2; 8 positions agree with TRBD1. The CDR3 totals 14 residues. The germline V gene encodes CDR1 SGHAT and CDR2 FQNNGV. V lost 4 bases to trimming and J lost 5 bases; unmatched junction nucleotides: 6.

The rearrangement links TRBV5-1 to TRBJ2-7; TRBD2 might be the D (6 bases). The CDR3 totals 14 residues. Germline V CDR1 and CDR2: SGHRS, YFSETQ. V lost 4 bases and J 3 bases, leaving 14 bases between the germline ends. CDR3 nucleotide sequence: TGCGCCAGCAGCATCTCTAGCGCCCGCTACGAGCAGTACTTC. Its protein is CASSISSARYEQYF.

This sequence joins TRBV19 and TRBJ1-2; D is ambiguous. Trimming pared 3 bases from V and 2 bases from J, leaving 13 bases between. CDR1 LNHDA and CDR2 SQIVND come from the germline V gene (reference sequence). CDR3 length: 15 residues. CDR3 amino acids: CASSIGNVKNYGYTF. CDR3 nucleotides: TGTGCCAGTAGTATTGGGAACGTCAAGAACTATGGCTACACCTTC.

The chain couples TRBV6-1 to TRBJ2-7; 12 bases are shared with TRBD2. CDR3 length: 14 residues. With 6 bases clipped from V and 6 bases from J, the junction kept 6 bases outside the gene matches. Germline V gene lookup returns CDR1 MNHNS and CDR2 SASEGT. CDR3 DNA: TGTGCCAGCAGAACGACTAGCGGGGGAGGCGAGCAGTACTTC. Protein sequence: CASRTTSGGGEQYF.

This sequence joins TRBV7-9 and TRBJ2-2; 12 nucleotides align to TRBD2. This CDR3 is built from 17 residues. Germline V gene lookup returns CDR1 SEHNR and CDR2 FQNEAQ (reference sequence). V was clipped by 4 bases and J by 3 bases; unmatched bases: 6. The CDR3 sequence: CASSSGTSGPYTGELFF. The DNA of the CDR3 is TGTGCCAGCAGCTCAGGGACTAGCGGGCCCTACACCGGGGAGCTGTTTTTT.

This rearrangement joins TRBV10-1 to TRBJ2-7, with D maybe TRBD2 (6 bases). The CDR3 covers 11 residues. Germline V gene lookup returns CDR1 WNHNN and CDR2 SYGVQD (reference sequence). The V end was cut by 9 bases, the J end by 3 bases, with 9 bases between. The CDR3 loop is CASASVYEQYF. The CDR3 nucleotides read TGCGCCAGTGCTAGCGTCTACGAGCAGTACTTC.

The chain combines TRBV5-8 with TRBJ1-5; D not certain. CDR1 SGHTS and CDR2 YDEGEE come from the germline V gene. The length of the CDR3 is 12 residues. Trimming left V 1 base short and J 5 bases short, with 4 bases between. CDR3 loop: CASSLRDQPQHF. The CDR3 DNA reads TGTGCCAGCAGCTTGAGGGATCAGCCCCAGCATTTT.

CDR3 amino acids: CASGRAGGREQHF. For the CDR3, the DNA is TGTGCTAGTGGCCGAGCGGGGGGAAGGGAGCAGCATTTT. The chain has TRBV12-5 and TRBJ1-5; the D gene is possibly TRBD1 (5 bases). The CDR3 totals 13 residues. V lost 6 bases to trimming and J lost 13 bases, with 19 bases between them. Looked up from germline, CDR1 is LGHNT and CDR2 is FRNRAP.

The J gene is TRBJ2-2, the V gene TRBV2; 7 nucleotides agree with TRBD2. Losses at the gene ends were 0 bases for V and 6 bases for J; bases not matched to a gene: 4. Germline loops: CDR1 SNHLY, CDR2 FYNNEI. The CDR3 has 15 residues. The CDR3 region is CASSEALGGAGELFF. CDR3 sequence (DNA): TGTGCCAGCAGTGAAGCGCTTGGGGGGGCCGGGGAGCTGTTTTTT.